This T cell receptor beta chain was identified in a study of T cell repertoires and HLA-DP antigens (dated by TCRdb to 2016 to 2019). About the study as a whole: An in vitro model of CD4+ T cell alloreactivity against allogeneic HLA-DP presented by transduced HeLa cells was used in the study. One alloantigen differed from self by one peptide-binding groove amino acid, whereas the other differed by ten, modelling structurally similar versus dissimilar alloantigens. The three donors, two male and one female, ranged from the 18-to-29 to the 60-to-69 age band. An average DNA input of approximately 210 ng was used for sorted CD137+CD4+ samples, compared with roughly 1.2 ug for pre-culture CD4+ samples. Beyond this particular receptor, the publication reports: Limitations included only a few donors, a non-physiological HeLa antigen-presenting system, and the use of total CD4+ responder cells. Clones undetected before culture had an average cumulative frequency of around 40% against one allele versus around 51% against the other. Separate analysis of naive and memory CD4+ repertoires was not performed. Similar clonality (around 0.39) was observed for sorted CD137+ cells against both alloantigens, and this clonality was much higher than that observed in pre-culture samples (roughly 0.04).

Magnetic bead negative selection was used to isolate untouched CD4+ T cells from Ficoll-separated PBMC, with purity averaging about 98%. Magnetic beads were used to isolate untouched CD4+ T cells from Ficoll-separated PBMC, giving roughly 98% purity with negligible CD8+ contamination. Peripheral blood mononuclear cells were supplied by the buffy coats of three healthy blood donors, who served as the study donors. Each of the three donors was CMV seronegative. Genomic DNA was extracted with the DNeasy Blood & Tissue Kit. Genomic DNA from sorted CD137+CD4+ cells and from pre-culture CD4+ baseline samples of each subject was subjected to TCRB sequencing. The immunoSEQ multiplex PCR, with forward primers for 54 TRBV segments and reverse primers for 13 TRBJ segments, was used to amplify TCRB CDR3 regions. For pre-culture CD4+ samples, sequencing was done at deep resolution with a target of 200,000 to 250,000 T cell genomes. Sequencing of the amplicons was done on an Illumina HiSeq System, giving 87 bp reads that spanned the CDR3. Concerning the study's data processing: Reads were corrected for PCR and sequencing errors, and CDR3 regions were defined by alignment to IMGT reference sequences. Synthetic template pools were used to estimate counts of templates and unique rearrangements. Clonality was computed as 1 minus Pielou's evenness. Richness was estimated with the Daley-Smith estimator. Repertoire overlap was measured with Morisita's index. Clones found in cultured samples but undetected in the pre-culture repertoire of the corresponding donor were defined as low-abundance clones. TCRdb carries this immuneACCESS record with in-frame sequences only. Its versions omit some clonotypes, under half of them owing to an unresolved V gene in the studies checked, with the rest unexplained. V, J and clone size reflect that table, while D and trimming were determined from the DNA. The sample profile shows approximately 89,000 clones; 86% of them were found once. The ten largest clones represent about 1.7% of the sample.

Notes on this clone: No cognate antigen has been identified for it. No much larger clone exists at a distance of one base, and base qualities are not known.

The germline V gene (reference sequence) provides CDR1 GTSNPN and CDR2 SVGIG. V is cut by 1 base and J by 7 bases, and the space between the germline ends is 13 bases. Reading from cysteine to phenylalanine, the CDR3 counts 13 amino acids. The read is trimmed to its CDR3 DNA, 39 bases read in frame from base 1. Sequencing input: CD4+ T cells from PBMCs. This sequence uses TRBV30 and TRBJ2-5, with the D gene not clear enough to name. This clonotype was sampled from a man aged 50 to 60 in good health and CMV-seronegative. CDR3 sequence: CAWSALNGPTQYF. The nucleotides are TGTGCCTGGAGTGCCCTCAATGGGCCGACCCAGTACTTC.